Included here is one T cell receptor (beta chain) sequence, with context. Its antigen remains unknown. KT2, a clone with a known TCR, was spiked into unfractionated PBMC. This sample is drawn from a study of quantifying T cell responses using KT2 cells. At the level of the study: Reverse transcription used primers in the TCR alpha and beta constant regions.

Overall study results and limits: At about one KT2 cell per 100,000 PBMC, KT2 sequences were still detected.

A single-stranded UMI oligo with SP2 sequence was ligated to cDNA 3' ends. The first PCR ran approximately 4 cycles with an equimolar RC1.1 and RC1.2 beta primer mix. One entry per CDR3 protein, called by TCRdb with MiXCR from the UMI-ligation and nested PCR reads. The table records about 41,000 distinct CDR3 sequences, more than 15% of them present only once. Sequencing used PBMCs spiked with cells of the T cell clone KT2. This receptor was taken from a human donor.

This CDR3 reads CASSSSGADTEQYF. CDR3 bases: TGCGCCAGCAGCTCTTCAGGCGCGGACACCGAGCAGTACTTC. The chain is built from TRBV5-1 and TRBJ2-7, with a weak D call TRBD1 (5 bases). Germline V gene lookup returns CDR1 SGHRS and CDR2 YFSETQ. The V and J ends lost 3 bases and 6 bases respectively, with 16 bases between them. The CDR3 consists of 14 residues. Full variable domain (remainder filled in from reference TRBV5-1 and TRBJ2-7): KAGVTQTPRYLIKTRGQQVTLSCSPISGHRSVSWYQQTPGQGLQFLFEYFSETQRNKGNFPGRFSGRQFSNSRSEMNVSTLELGDSALYLCASSSSGADTEQYFGPGTRLTVT.